Each of the 9 T cell receptor beta chains below was sequenced from the same sample in a study of OX40 agonist ivuxolimab in advanced cancers. Clones were read by immunoSEQ multiplex PCR, and TCRdb kept only the in-frame ones, dropping some. Of over 55,000 clones in the sample, 75% to 90% were seen once. The sequenced sample was CD4+ or CD8+ T cells sorted from blood, obtained in a trial of the OX40 agonist ivuxolimab. The receptors originated from an adult with an advanced solid tumor such as melanoma, head and neck, liver or kidney cancer.

The rearrangement uses TRBV5-1 and TRBJ2-2, with no clear D. V lost 4 bases and J 5 bases, leaving 9 bases between the germline ends. The length of the CDR3 is 13 residues. CDR1 and CDR2 from the germline V gene are SGHRS and YFSETQ. CDR3 coding DNA: TGCGCCAGCAGCGAAGCTGGTACCGGGGAGCTGTTTTTT. It is translated as CASSEAGTGELFF.

The rearrangement links TRBV2 to TRBJ2-5; weak D call: TRBD1 (5 bases). Germline V gene sequence: CDR1 SNHLY, CDR2 FYNNEI. Trimming stripped 7 bases from V and 0 bases from J, with 9 bases between. The CDR3 runs 13 residues. CDR3 in amino acids: CASTRGNQETQYF. For the CDR3, the DNA is TGTGCCAGCACAAGGGGCAACCAAGAGACCCAGTACTTC.

This chain uses TRBV25-1 with TRBJ1-1; D not certain. The CDR3 consists of 15 residues. Trimming removed 4 bases from V and 5 bases from J, with 17 bases in between. The germline V gene has CDR1 MGHDK and CDR2 SYGVNS. The CDR3 sequence: CASSGPGFPATEAFF. The CDR3 coding sequence is TGTGCCAGCAGTGGACCGGGATTTCCGGCAACTGAAGCTTTCTTT.

The chain links TRBV28 to TRBJ2-7; D gene unclear. The CDR3 covers 12 residues. The germline V gene has CDR1 MDHEN and CDR2 SYDVKM. V lost 3 bases and J lost 5, with 8 bases in between. CDR3 DNA: TGTGCCAGCAGTTTGCAGAGCCACGAGCAGTACTTC. Amino acid sequence: CASSLQSHEQYF.

The chain has TRBV29-1 and TRBJ2-1, with 9 positions matching TRBD2. V shed 4 bases, J shed 1 base, and the junction held 5 bases outside the gene matches. The CDR3 spans 15 residues. Germline V gives CDR1 SQVTM, CDR2 ANQGSEA. The CDR3 sequence: CSVATAGGSYNEQFF. The CDR3 nucleotides read TGCAGCGTTGCTACGGCGGGGGGGTCCTACAATGAGCAGTTCTTC.

The chain has TRBV28 and TRBJ1-2; weak D call: TRBD1 (5 bases). The CDR3 has 13 amino acids. Germline V CDR1 and CDR2: MDHEN, SYDVKM. The germline V and J ends were trimmed by 4 bases and 4 bases, with 10 bases remaining between them. The CDR3 here is CASSSLGVYGYTF. The CDR3 bases are TGTGCCAGCAGTTCCCTGGGGGTCTATGGCTACACCTTC.

This chain connects TRBV7-2 to TRBJ2-7, with 9 bases matching TRBD2. The germline gives CDR1 SGHTA, CDR2 FQGNSA. The CDR3 runs 15 residues. Trimming took 1 base from V and 4 from J; bases not matched to a gene: 5. In DNA form, the CDR3 reads TGTGCCAGCAGCTTAGATAGCGGGAGTCATTACGAGCAGTACTTC. Translating it yields CASSLDSGSHYEQYF. Full variable domain (missing parts from reference TRBV7-2 and TRBJ2-7): GAGVSQSPSNKVTEKGKDVELRCDPISGHTALYWYRQSLGQGLEFLIYFQGNSAPDKSGLPSDRFSAERTGGSVSTLTIQRTQQEDSAVYLCASSLDSGSHYEQYFGPGTRLTVT.

The table lists this clone with a few counts. V gene TRBV2 combines with J gene TRBJ1-1; D gene ambiguous. Per germline, CDR1 SNHLY and CDR2 FYNNEI. Trimming left V 2 bases short and J 2 bases short, with 9 bases between. This CDR3 has 14 amino acids. CDR3 sequence (DNA): TGTGCCAGCAGTGAAAGGGCCCCTAACACTGAAGCTTTCTTT. It yields the protein CASSERAPNTEAFF.

About this clone itself: The junction shows a germline mismatch at one end, possibly a read error. The CDR3 protein is CASSLAGTGGMVF. CDR3 DNA sequence: TGTGCCAGCAGCTTGGCCGGGACAGGGGGCATGGTCTTC. The V gene is TRBV5-4, the J gene TRBJ2-1, with 12 bases that match TRBD1. Germline CDR1 and CDR2: SGHNT and YYREEE (reference sequence). The CDR3 has 13 amino acids.